These 9 T cell receptor beta chains were all obtained from the same sample, sequenced in a study of blood T cell repertoires in COVID-19 (dated by TCRdb to 2020 to 2022). Receptors were amplified or captured by the immunoSEQ multiplex PCR assay. As stored in TCRdb, this immuneACCESS dataset retains in-frame rearrangements with V and J assigned. A fraction of the clones does not appear; measured against another copy, unresolved V genes explain less than half of the discrepancy, and the remainder lacks a known reason. Recorded for this sample are 150,000 to 200,000 clones; around 83% of them occurred a single time. 2.9% of the sample rests with the top ten. The source material was peripheral blood. Receptor source: a woman aged 25-40 years with active or convalescent COVID-19.

The chain couples TRBV4-1 to TRBJ2-4; 8 bases line up with TRBD2. CDR3 size: 16 residues. Germline CDR1 reads MGHRA; CDR2 reads YSYEKL. Unmatched junction bases numbered 9, after V lost 0 bases and J lost 8 bases. The CDR3, as DNA: TGCGCCAGCAGCCAAGAGGTCGGGGGGGCGACGGACATTCAGTACTTC. Residues: CASSQEVGGATDIQYF.

CDR3 amino acids: CASSQALGRADTQYF. The CDR3 region has the DNA TGTGCCAGCAGCCAAGCGCTTGGGCGCGCAGATACGCAGTATTTT. The genes are TRBV4-2 and TRBJ2-3; D not certain. CDR1 and CDR2 (germline): LGHNA, YNFKEQ. Trimming shortened V by 1 base and J by 4 bases, and 12 bases separated the two germline ends. This CDR3 is 15 amino acids long.

The chain joins TRBV6-6 to TRBJ1-2; no firm D call. The CDR3 totals 15 residues. The germline V gene encodes CDR1 MNHNY and CDR2 SVGAGI (reference sequence). V was trimmed by 6 bases and J by 2 bases, leaving 16 bases between them. The CDR3 DNA reads TGTGCCAGCAGCCAACCGGGAGGGCCGAACTATGGCTACACCTTC. It specifies CASSQPGGPNYGYTF.

V is TRBV2 and J is TRBJ1-2, with D possibly TRBD1 on 5 matching bases. Germline V gene lookup returns CDR1 SNHLY and CDR2 FYNNEI. V gave up 7 bases and J gave up 6 bases, with 12 bases separating them. CDR3 length: 12 amino acids. CDR3 amino acids: CASNSDRNGYTF. The CDR3 region has the DNA TGTGCCAGCAACTCAGACAGAAATGGCTACACCTTC. The full variable domain, in which reference TRBV2 and TRBJ1-2 provide the parts outside the CDR3, is EPEVTQTPSHQVTQMGQEVILRCVPISNHLYFYWYRQILGQKVEFLVSFYNNEISEKSEIFDDQFSVERPDGSNFTLKIRSTKLEDSAMYFCASNSDRNGYTFGSGTRLTVV.

V and J are TRBV6-1 and TRBJ1-1; D perhaps matches TRBD1 (6 bases). Trimming stripped 3 bases from V and 5 bases from J, with 13 bases between. CDR3 length: 14 amino acids. Germline V lookup: CDR1 MNHNS, CDR2 SASEGT. The CDR3 loop reads CASSESRGWTEAFF. The CDR3 coding sequence is TGTGCCAGCAGTGAGAGCAGGGGATGGACTGAAGCTTTCTTT.

CDR3 nucleotide sequence: TGCAGCGTATCCAGGGGGCGCGGCTATGGCTACACCTTC. Its protein is CSVSRGRGYGYTF. V gene TRBV29-1 combines with J gene TRBJ1-2; 8 nucleotides line up with TRBD1. Losses at the gene ends were 6 bases for V and 4 bases for J; bases not matched to a gene: 7. This CDR3 has 13 residues. Per germline, CDR1 SQVTM and CDR2 ANQGSEA.

V is TRBV5-8 and J is TRBJ2-1; 12 positions match TRBD2. The CDR3 is 15 amino acids. The V gene end was trimmed by 0 bases and the J gene end by 6 bases; junction bases not matched to a gene: 1. Germline CDR1 reads SGHTS; CDR2 reads YDEGEE. The CDR3, as DNA: TGTGCCAGCAGCTTGGGGACTAGCGGGACCAATGAGCAGTTCTTC. It specifies CASSLGTSGTNEQFF.

This clone has a single count. The rearrangement joins TRBV27 to TRBJ1-3; 8 bases map to TRBD1. J was trimmed by 2 bases and V by 5 bases; bases with no gene match: 5. Germline CDR1 is MNHEY and CDR2 is SMNVEV (reference sequence). The CDR3 extends over 15 amino acids. CDR3 bases: TGTGCCAGCAGTAAGACAGGGGTTACTGGAAACACCATATATTTT. Translated, it gives CASSKTGVTGNTIYF.

The chain has TRBV4-2 and TRBJ2-1, with a weak D call TRBD2 (6 bases). V lost 0 bases and J 7 bases, leaving 16 bases between the germline ends. This CDR3 has 16 amino acids. The germline CDR1 and CDR2 sequences are LGHNA and YNFKEQ. CDR3 residues: CASSQEGAGEGNEQFF. CDR3 in DNA: TGTGCCAGCAGCCAAGAGGGAGCGGGCGAGGGGAATGAGCAGTTCTTC.